Below are 24 T cell receptor beta chains sequenced from a single sample in a study of blood T cell repertoires in COVID-19. Assay: immunoSEQ multiplex PCR; the TCRdb copy retains only in-frame clones and omits some. The table includes 200,000 to 250,000 clones, 86% detected once. The sample was peripheral blood. These receptors came from a woman aged 50 to 65 with COVID-19, enrolled during active disease.

The rearrangement links TRBV19 to TRBJ1-5, with D perhaps TRBD1 (5 bases). Trimming took off 6 bases at V and 9 bases at J, with 12 bases between the two ends. The germline V gene encodes CDR1 LNHDA and CDR2 SQIVND (reference sequence). The CDR3 is 12 amino acids. The CDR3 protein is CASSSGLTPQHF. CDR3 bases: TGTGCCAGTAGCTCAGGGTTGACGCCCCAGCATTTT.

V is TRBV11-2 and J is TRBJ2-3; D is possibly TRBD1 (5 bases). Trimming pared 5 bases from V and 7 bases from J, leaving 22 bases between. Germline CDR1 and CDR2: SGHAT and FQNNGV. This CDR3 is built from 16 residues. CDR3 in DNA: TGTGCCAGCAGCCCCTTCTGGACAACCCACCCCTATACGCAGTATTTT. Amino acid sequence: CASSPFWTTHPYTQYF. The entire variable domain, with the rest obtained from reference TRBV11-2 and TRBJ2-3, is as follows: EAGVAQSPRYKIIEKRQSVAFWCNPISGHATLYWYQQILGQGPKLLIQFQNNGVVDDSQLPKDRFSAERLKGVDSTLKIQPAKLEDSAVYLCASSPFWTTHPYTQYFGPGTRLTVL.

J is TRBJ1-4 and V is TRBV7-2; TRBD1 might be the D (5 bases). CDR3 length: 14 residues. Germline CDR1 reads SGHTA; CDR2 reads FQGNSA. V was cut by 2 bases and J by 5 bases, with 9 bases left in between. This chain's CDR3 is CASSLSRVNEKLFF. The CDR3 DNA reads as TGTGCCAGCAGCTTAAGCAGGGTGAATGAAAAACTGTTTTTT.

The chain has TRBV19 and TRBJ2-3, with a weak D call TRBD2 (7 bases). The CDR3 is made up of 16 amino acids. Germline assignment: CDR1 LNHDA and CDR2 SQIVND (reference sequence). Trimming removed 5 bases at V and 2 bases at J, with 17 bases between. DNA of the CDR3: TGTGCCAGTAGTCGAAGACGGGGGGCCGTCACAGATACGCAGTATTTT. Translation gives CASSRRRGAVTDTQYF.

The chain combines TRBV10-2 with TRBJ1-5; D gene ambiguous. Per germline, CDR1 WSHSY and CDR2 SAAADI. V lost 6 bases to trimming and J lost 11 bases, with 14 bases between them. The CDR3 has 12 amino acids. The CDR3 protein is CASRGGGRAQHF. The CDR3 bases are TGCGCCAGCAGGGGAGGCGGGCGGGCCCAGCATTTT.

This rearrangement joins TRBV11-2 to TRBJ1-2; the D is unclear. The germline gives CDR1 SGHAT, CDR2 FQNNGV. The CDR3 contains 15 residues. The V end was cut by 3 bases, the J end by 1 base, with 12 bases between. CDR3 in DNA: TGTGCCAGCAGCTTGTCCCCCACAGATAACTATGGCTACACCTTC. The encoded protein is CASSLSPTDNYGYTF.

The rearrangement joins TRBV3-1 (or the pseudogene TRBV3-2) to TRBJ2-4; D is possibly TRBD1 (6 bases). Trimming took off 4 bases at V and 5 bases at J, with 9 bases between the two ends. From germline, CDR1 is LGHDT and CDR2 YNNKEL (reference sequence). CDR3 length: 13 residues. The CDR3 here is CASSPGAENIQYF. In DNA, the CDR3 is TGTGCCAGCAGCCCAGGGGCCGAAAACATTCAGTACTTC.

This chain links TRBV7-9 with TRBJ1-2; no clear D gene. The CDR3 length is 13 residues. Germline values: CDR1 SEHNR, CDR2 FQNEAQ (reference sequence). Trimming cost V 10 bases and J 0 bases, with 12 bases left between them. The CDR3 here is CATLPLANYGYTF. For the CDR3, the DNA is TGTGCCACCCTCCCTCTAGCTAACTATGGCTACACCTTC.

V and J are TRBV3-1 (or the pseudogene TRBV3-2) and TRBJ2-1; TRBD1 might be the D (7 bases). Germline V gene data show CDR1 as LGHDT and CDR2 as YNNKEL (reference sequence). There are 14 residues in the CDR3. Trimming cost V 2 bases and J 6 bases, with 11 bases left between them. As DNA, the CDR3 is TGTGCCAGCAGCCAAAACCAGGGGGGCAATGAGCAGTTCTTC. Translating gives CASSQNQGGNEQFF.

This clone occurred a few times. This chain joins TRBV19 and TRBJ1-1; D ambiguous. This CDR3 has 13 amino acids. The ends were cut back, 5 bases at V and 3 bases at J, with 10 bases in the middle. CDR1 is LNHDA, CDR2 SQIVND, per germline (reference sequence). The CDR3 protein is CASSQAVHTEAFF. In nucleotides, the CDR3 is TGTGCCAGTAGTCAGGCCGTTCACACTGAAGCTTTCTTT. The whole variable domain, remainder taken from reference TRBV19 and TRBJ1-1, is DGGITQSPKYLFRKEGQNVTLSCEQNLNHDAMYWYRQDPGQGLRLIYYSQIVNDFQKGDIAEGYSVSREKKESFPLTVTSAQKNPTAFYLCASSQAVHTEAFFGQGTRLTVV.

The CDR3 sequence: CASTDGSSYNEQFF. CDR3 DNA sequence: TGTGCCAGCACGGACGGGAGCTCCTACAATGAGCAGTTCTTC. V is TRBV27 and J is TRBJ2-1; D perhaps matches TRBD2 (6 bases). This CDR3 region has 14 residues. Deletions cut 7 bases from V and 0 bases from J, with 10 bases between. CDR1 and CDR2 (germline): MNHEY, SMNVEV (reference sequence).

The rearrangement joins TRBV2 to TRBJ2-5; 8 bases agree with TRBD1. Unmatched junction bases numbered 4, after V lost 6 bases and J lost 4 bases. This CDR3 contains 13 residues. Germline V CDR1 and CDR2: SNHLY, FYNNEI. The CDR3 coding sequence is TGTGCCAGCAGCACAGGACAGGGAGAGACCCAGTACTTC. Protein product: CASSTGQGETQYF.

This chain joins TRBV5-1 and TRBJ1-2; D possibly corresponds to TRBD1 (5 bases). The V gene lost 4 bases and the J gene lost 6 bases, with 13 bases spanning the gap. The CDR3 runs 13 residues. Per the germline V gene, CDR1 is SGHRS and CDR2 is YFSETQ. CDR3 sequence (DNA): TGCGCCAGCAGCCTTTCAGGGTATAATGGCTACACCTTC. It specifies CASSLSGYNGYTF.

The rearrangement joins TRBV2 to TRBJ2-4; maybe TRBD1 (5 bases). The CDR3 has 16 amino acids. The V gene's germline CDR1 is SNHLY and CDR2 FYNNEI. V was clipped by 6 bases and J by 0 bases, with 15 bases between them. Here the CDR3 DNA reads TGTGCCAGCAGGCCCGACAGTACTCTAGCCAAAAACATTCAGTACTTC. Translated, it gives CASRPDSTLAKNIQYF. The whole variable domain, remainder taken from reference TRBV2 and TRBJ2-4, is EPEVTQTPSHQVTQMGQEVILRCVPISNHLYFYWYRQILGQKVEFLVSFYNNEISEKSEIFDDQFSVERPDGSNFTLKIRSTKLEDSAMYFCASRPDSTLAKNIQYFGAGTRLSVL.

The gene calls are TRBV5-6 and TRBJ2-3, with a possible D match to TRBD1 (6 bases). V gave up 1 base and J gave up 2 bases, with 11 bases separating them. The germline V gene encodes CDR1 SGHDT and CDR2 YYEEEE. This CDR3 has 15 residues. In DNA form, the CDR3 reads TGTGCCAGCAGCTTGTGGGGGCCCTCCACAGATACGCAGTATTTT. Amino acids: CASSLWGPSTDTQYF.

CDR3 sequence: CASRPLAGGRRYF. The DNA for the CDR3 is TGTGCCAGCAGACCACTAGCGGGGGGGCGGAGGTATTTT. The chain is built from TRBV6-5 and TRBJ2-3; 13 bases map to TRBD2. CDR3 size: 13 residues. Germline V gene data show CDR1 as MNHEY and CDR2 as SVGAGI. Germline trimming cut 6 bases from V and 14 bases from J; bases unmatched to any gene: 8.

This chain joins TRBV3-1 (or the pseudogene TRBV3-2) and TRBJ1-2, with TRBD1 matching over 8 bases. Germline-derived CDR1 and CDR2 are LGHDT and YNNKEL (reference sequence). The CDR3 loop spans 17 amino acids. The V gene end was trimmed by 3 bases and the J gene end by 4 bases; junction bases not matched to a gene: 13. CDR3 sequence: CASSHPLGPGGAYGYTF. The CDR3 region has the DNA TGTGCCAGCAGCCACCCCTTAGGGCCAGGGGGCGCCTATGGCTACACCTTC.

The chain is built from TRBV28 and TRBJ1-1; no clear D. CDR1 MDHEN and CDR2 SYDVKM come from the germline V gene. V was pared by 7 bases and J by 0 bases, with 9 bases between. CDR3 length: 13 amino acids. DNA of the CDR3: TGTGCCAGCACCCCAGGAATGAACACTGAAGCTTTCTTT. The encoded protein is CASTPGMNTEAFF.

The V gene is TRBV9, the J gene TRBJ2-3; TRBD1 matches at 12 bases. The length of the CDR3 is 19 residues. Germline assignment: CDR1 SGDLS and CDR2 YYNGEE. With V trimmed by 6 bases and J by 5 bases, 19 bases remained unmatched. CDR3 bases: TGTGCCAGCACGAGGAGCGCCCGGGACAGGGGGCGCAGGGGAGATACGCAGTATTTT. Translation: CASTRSARDRGRRGDTQYF.

This CDR3 is CAISGGGKNEQFF. In DNA, the CDR3 is TGTGCCATCAGTGGGGGAGGCAAGAATGAGCAGTTCTTC. The chain carries TRBV10-3 and TRBJ2-1; a weak D match, TRBD2 (6 bases). CDR1 and CDR2 (germline): ENHRY, SYGVKD. The CDR3 is 13 residues long. V gave up 4 bases and J gave up 7 bases, with 11 bases separating them.

This chain connects TRBV5-6 to TRBJ1-2, with D perhaps TRBD1 (6 bases). Trimming stripped 1 base from V and 8 bases from J, with 9 bases between. This CDR3 has 12 amino acids. The V gene's germline CDR1 is SGHDT and CDR2 YYEEEE. The CDR3 DNA is TGTGCCAGCAGCTTGACAGGGCTCGGCTACACCTTC. Its translation: CASSLTGLGYTF.

The chain recombines TRBV7-2 with TRBJ1-2; no clear D. The length of the CDR3 is 14 residues. Germline CDR1 and CDR2: SGHTA and FQGNSA. Trimming took 8 bases from V and 3 from J, leaving 16 bases between them. The CDR3 reads CASSAAAPYYGYTF. In nucleotides, the CDR3 is TGTGCCAGCTCTGCGGCAGCTCCTTACTATGGCTACACCTTC.

The gene calls are TRBV5-6 and TRBJ2-5; perhaps TRBD2 as D (5 bases). Trimming took 4 bases from V and 3 from J, leaving 19 bases between them. Germline lookup yields CDR1 SGHDT and CDR2 YYEEEE. The CDR3 has 16 amino acids. CDR3 bases: TGTGCCAGCAGCCAAGTCGGAGGTAATGAGGAAGAGACCCAGTACTTC. Its protein product is CASSQVGGNEEETQYF. Full variable domain (missing parts from reference TRBV5-6 and TRBJ2-5): DAGVTQSPTHLIKTRGQQVTLRCSPKSGHDTVSWYQQALGQGPQFIFQYYEEEERQRGNFPDRFSGHQFPNYSSELNVNALLLGDSALYLCASSQVGGNEEETQYFGPGTRLLVL.

This CDR3 is CASSTGFNTEAFF. The CDR3 coding sequence is TGTGCCAGTTCGACAGGGTTCAACACTGAAGCTTTCTTT. The chain combines TRBV19 with TRBJ1-1, with 7 bases that match TRBD1. J was trimmed by 2 bases and V by 8 bases; bases with no gene match: 5. This CDR3 region has 13 residues. Germline V gene sequence: CDR1 LNHDA, CDR2 SQIVND (reference sequence).